This TCR beta chain was obtained from a study of blood T cell repertoires in COVID-19. The CDR3 contains 15 residues. Germline V gives CDR1 DFQATT, CDR2 SNEGSKA (reference sequence). With V trimmed by 3 bases and J by 3 bases, 9 bases remained unmatched. Measured with immunoSEQ multiplex PCR; TCRdb has only the in-frame clones, and not every one. The sample lists 270,000 or so clones, around 88% occurring once. Material: peripheral blood. V and J are TRBV20-1 and TRBJ1-1; 8 bases align to TRBD1. The source is a man in his forties with acute or convalescent COVID-19. Here the CDR3 reads CSASLQGAGHTEAFF. CDR3 sequence (DNA): TGCAGTGCTAGTCTTCAGGGGGCTGGACACACTGAAGCTTTCTTT.